Listed below are T cell receptor beta chains from one sample, sequenced in a study of post-analysis software for immune sequencing data. Via MiXCR, TCRdb re-called the PCR reads, giving one row per CDR3 protein. The sample carries roughly 540,000 distinct CDR3 sequences, around a third recorded once. Sequencing used blood. All receptors derive from a girl aged 2-17 years with multiple sclerosis. Each CDR3 is given with its conserved first and last residue. Fields, in order: D gene, clone size, V gene, J gene, CDR3 protein, CDR3 DNA. A D gene is named only where the DNA matches it firmly. Some rows have no size entry. The others give once, few or many, or a class for an expanded clone.

>.|few|TRBV28|TRBJ1-2
CASSARRAKGYTF
TGTGCCAGCAGTGCCCGCAGGGCCAAGGGCTACACCTTC
>TRBD1|few|TRBV18|TRBJ1-4
CASSPPTGDEKLFF
TGTGCCAGCTCACCACCGACAGGGGATGAAAAACTGTTTTTT
>.|few|TRBV4-1|TRBJ1-2
CASSQAHGYTF
TGCGCCAGCAGCCAAGCCCACGGCTACACCTTC
>.|.|TRBV10-3|TRBJ1-2
CAINGDGEGYGYTF
TGTGCCATCAATGGGGACGGCGAGGGCTATGGCTACACCTTC
>.|few|TRBV7-9|TRBJ2-3
CASSLGDSSSTDTQYF
TGTGCCAGCAGCTTAGGAGACAGTAGTAGCACAGATACGCAGTATTTT
>.|few|TRBV24-1|TRBJ2-3
CATSVSDTQYF
TGTGCCACCAGCGTCTCAGATACGCAGTATTTT
>.|.|TRBV20-1|TRBJ2-7
CSARLGGTYEQYF
TGCAGTGCTAGACTCGGCGGGACCTACGAGCAGTACTTC
>TRBD2|many|TRBV20-1|TRBJ2-7
CSARDLSGGSSYEQYF
TGCAGTGCTAGAGATCTTTCGGGGGGTAGCTCCTACGAGCAGTACTTC
>TRBD2|.|TRBV5-1|TRBJ2-5
CASSGRTSGASKETQYF
TGCGCCAGCAGCGGCCGGACTAGCGGGGCAAGCAAGGAGACCCAGTACTTC
>.|.|TRBV10-2|TRBJ2-3
CASSGSVPDTQYF
TGCGCCAGCAGTGGATCGGTGCCAGATACGCAGTATTTT
>.|once|TRBV27|TRBJ1-6
CASSPALGLGALHF
TGTGCCAGCAGCCCCGCCTTAGGGCTCGGGGCCCTCCACTTT
>.|few|TRBV4-1|TRBJ2-2
CASSPLFGPGELFF
TGCGCCAGCAGCCCCCTGTTTGGGCCCGGGGAGCTGTTTTTT
>.|few|TRBV14|TRBJ2-1
CASSQDLRGTRPFF
TGTGCCAGCAGCCAAGATTTAAGGGGAACTCGACCGTTCTTC
>TRBD1|.|TRBV10-3|TRBJ1-2
CAISERGQGVNYGYTF
TGTGCCATCAGTGAGAGAGGCCAGGGGGTTAACTATGGCTACACCTTC
>.|.|TRBV15|TRBJ1-1
CATSRGVVTGTEAFF
TGTGCCACCAGCAGAGGGGTGGTAACTGGCACTGAAGCTTTCTTT
>TRBD2|.|TRBV5-1|TRBJ2-5
CASTQGLAAQETQYF
TGCGCCAGCACCCAAGGACTAGCGGCTCAAGAGACCCAGTACTTC
>.|.|TRBV5-1|TRBJ1-1
CASSSQGNEAFF
TGCGCCAGCAGCTCACAGGGCAATGAAGCTTTCTTT
>.|few|TRBV20-1|TRBJ2-1
CSARDRPDRYNEQFF
TGCAGTGCTAGAGATAGGCCGGACAGATACAATGAGCAGTTCTTC
>.|.|TRBV6-5|TRBJ1-6
CASSYPTYNSPLHF
TGTGCCAGCAGTTACCCGACCTATAATTCACCCCTCCACTTT
>.|.|TRBV11-2|TRBJ2-7
CASSSPTSSYEQYF
TGTGCCAGCAGCTCCCCGACTAGCTCCTACGAGCAGTACTTC
>.|.|TRBV12-3/TRBV12-4|TRBJ1-1
CASSLWSDVNTEAFF
TGTGCCAGCAGTTTATGGTCTGACGTGAACACTGAAGCTTTCTTT
>TRBD1|many|TRBV6-5|TRBJ2-7
CASSLAQGAYEQYF
TGTGCCAGCAGTCTGGCCCAGGGGGCCTACGAGCAGTACTTC
>TRBD2|few|TRBV20-1|TRBJ2-1
CSAAGGLDEQFF
TGCAGTGCGGCGGGGGGGCTTGATGAGCAGTTCTTC
>TRBD2|few|TRBV7-9|TRBJ2-5
CASTRTSGGAWETQYF
TGTGCCAGCACCCGAACTAGCGGGGGGGCCTGGGAGACCCAGTACTTC
>TRBD2|few|TRBV20-1|TRBJ2-3
CSQTASGGPDTQYF
TGCAGTCAAACAGCTAGCGGGGGCCCAGATACGCAGTATTTT
>TRBD2|.|TRBV14|TRBJ2-1
CASSQVVTSSGGAPGGNEQFF
TGTGCCAGCAGCCAAGTTGTTACATCTAGCGGGGGGGCCCCCGGGGGGAATGAGCAGTTCTTC